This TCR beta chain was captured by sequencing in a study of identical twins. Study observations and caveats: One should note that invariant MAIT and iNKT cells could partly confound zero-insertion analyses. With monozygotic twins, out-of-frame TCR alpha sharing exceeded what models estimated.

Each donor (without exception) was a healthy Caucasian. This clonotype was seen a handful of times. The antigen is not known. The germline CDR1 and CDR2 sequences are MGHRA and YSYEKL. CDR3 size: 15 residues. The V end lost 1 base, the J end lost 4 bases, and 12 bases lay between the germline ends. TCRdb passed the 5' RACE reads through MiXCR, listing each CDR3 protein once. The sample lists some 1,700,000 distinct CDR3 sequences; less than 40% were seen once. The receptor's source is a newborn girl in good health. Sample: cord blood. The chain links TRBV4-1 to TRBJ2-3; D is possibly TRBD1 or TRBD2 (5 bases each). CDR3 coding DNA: TGCGCCAGCAGCCAAGCTACCTTGGGGGCAGATACGCAGTATTTT. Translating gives CASSQATLGADTQYF.